These 27 T cell receptor beta chains were sequenced from one sample in a study of early T cells in non-severe SARS-CoV-2 infection. TCRdb used MiXCR to reprocess the 5' RACE reads, holding one entry per CDR3 protein. The table shows 75,000 to 90,000 distinct CDR3 sequences, with 5% to 7% occurring only once. The sequencing sample was made of whole blood. Source of these receptors: an adult who was a healthcare worker with PCR-confirmed SARS-CoV-2 infection or an uninfected control (not recorded which).

This clonotype was seen many times. This chain connects TRBV29-1 to TRBJ1-1; unclear D gene. The CDR3 sequence is 11 residues long. V was clipped by 5 bases and J by 4 bases, with 8 bases between them. Per the germline V gene, CDR1 is SQVTM and CDR2 is ANQGSEA. The CDR3, as DNA: TGCAGCGTTTCAAAGAGCACTGAAGCTTTCTTT. It translates to CSVSKSTEAFF.

This clonotype was detected only a few times. This chain connects TRBV5-1 to TRBJ2-3, with D unclear. Germline V gene data show CDR1 as SGHRS and CDR2 as YFSETQ. The CDR3 covers 14 residues. Trimming took 0 bases from V and 0 from J, leaving 5 bases between them. In DNA, the CDR3 is TGCGCCAGCAGCTTGGGGCACAGCACAGATACGCAGTATTTT. Amino acid sequence: CASSLGHSTDTQYF.

This clonotype was found many times. V gene TRBV7-9 combines with J gene TRBJ1-6; the D is unclear. The CDR3 contains 14 residues. CDR1 and CDR2 (germline): SEHNR, FQNEAQ (reference sequence). Trimming took off 6 bases at V and 9 bases at J, with 15 bases between the two ends. CDR3 amino acids: CASRGPAPSSPLHF. The DNA of the CDR3 is TGTGCCAGCAGAGGTCCCGCACCTAGTTCACCCCTCCACTTT.

This clonotype was found many times. The CDR3 DNA is TGTGCCAGCAGCGTACAGGGGGATTTTGGCAATGAGCAGTTCTTC. Translation: CASSVQGDFGNEQFF. V is TRBV9 and J is TRBJ2-1, with TRBD1 identical over 7 bases. Germline CDR1 SGDLS, CDR2 YYNGEE. V trimming: 1 base; J trimming: 6 bases; junction bases outside the gene matches: 7. The CDR3 totals 15 residues.

V and J are TRBV3-1 and TRBJ2-3; unclear D gene. The CDR3 runs to 13 residues. Germline CDR1 LGHDT, CDR2 YNNKEL (reference sequence). Trimming shortened V by 5 bases and J by 3 bases, and 9 bases separated the two germline ends. The DNA of the CDR3 is TGTGCCAGCAGCAGAGTGGGTACAGATACGCAGTATTTT. Its protein product is CASSRVGTDTQYF.

J is TRBJ2-7 and V is TRBV25-1; D not resolved. Per the germline V gene, CDR1 is MGHDK and CDR2 is SYGVNS. V was shortened by 3 bases and J by 5 bases, with 5 bases between the two germline ends. This CDR3 has 11 amino acids. CDR3 protein: CASSDLDEQYF. The CDR3 bases are TGTGCCAGCAGTGATTTGGACGAGCAGTACTTC.

The table lists this clonotype with many counts. The chain combines TRBV6-6 with TRBJ2-2; 7 bases are shared with TRBD1. Germline V gene lookup returns CDR1 MNHNY and CDR2 SVGAGI (reference sequence). The trim removed 6 bases at V and 6 bases at J, leaving 16 bases unmatched. The CDR3 extends over 17 amino acids. CDR3 sequence: CASRPASPGGHAGELFF. CDR3 coding DNA: TGTGCCAGCAGACCCGCCTCCCCAGGGGGTCACGCCGGGGAGCTGTTTTTT.

This clonotype was seen ten or more times. The rearrangement links TRBV28 to TRBJ1-2; D is undetermined. The CDR3 is 15 residues long. The germline gives CDR1 MDHEN, CDR2 SYDVKM. The V and J ends lost 4 bases and 5 bases respectively, with 17 bases between them. Here the CDR3 DNA reads TGTGCCAGCAGTTCCTACACGACACGCCGATATGGCTACACCTTC. This codes for CASSSYTTRRYGYTF.

The chain employs TRBV7-2 and TRBJ2-7; 7 nucleotides match TRBD2. Germline V gives CDR1 SGHTA, CDR2 FQGNSA. The CDR3 has 14 residues. The ends lost 5 bases at V and 3 bases at J; junction bases unmatched: 7. For the CDR3, the DNA is TGTGCCAGCAGCCCTGGGCGGGAGCGCTACGAGCAGTACTTC. Translated, it gives CASSPGRERYEQYF.

This clonotype showed up just a few times. The genes are TRBV5-8 and TRBJ2-2; 9 bases line up with TRBD1. The junction had 4 bases not matched to a gene; V was cut back by 3 bases and J by 4 bases. Germline V gene lookup returns CDR1 SGHTS and CDR2 YDEGEE. This CDR3 region has 15 residues. The DNA for the CDR3 is TGTGCCAGCAGCTGGTGGACAGGGGCCACCGGGGAGCTGTTTTTT. It yields the protein CASSWWTGATGELFF.

This clonotype was seen ten or more times. This chain connects TRBV4-3 to TRBJ2-7, with 8 bases lining up with TRBD2. This CDR3 contains 17 residues. Trimming took 4 bases from V and 0 from J; bases not matched to a gene: 11. Germline V gives CDR1 LGHNA, CDR2 YSLEER. CDR3 DNA sequence: TGCGCCAGCAGCCGCGGTCTGGTAGCGGGACGCTCCTACGAGCAGTACTTC. Its protein is CASSRGLVAGRSYEQYF.

As for this clonotype: This may stem from a read error, because a much larger clone lies one nucleotide away. The chain is built from TRBV28 and TRBJ1-1; no firm D call. The CDR3 contains 13 residues. Germline assignment: CDR1 MDHEN and CDR2 SYDVKM. Trimming pared 8 bases from V and 4 bases from J, leaving 14 bases between. CDR3 loop: CASVISVATEAFF. The CDR3 nucleotides read TGTGCCAGCGTGATTTCGGTGGCCACTGAAGCTTTCTTT.

V is TRBV29-1 and J is TRBJ2-1, with a possible D match to TRBD2 (5 bases). Germline V gives CDR1 SQVTM, CDR2 ANQGSEA. The length of the CDR3 is 13 residues. V lost 5 bases, J lost 6 bases, and 14 bases lay in between. The CDR3 reads CSVHAELGNEQFF. As DNA, the CDR3 is TGCAGCGTTCATGCGGAACTAGGCAATGAGCAGTTCTTC.

This clonotype came up many times. The chain carries TRBV27 and TRBJ1-2; 9 bases line up with TRBD1. The J segment lost 3 bases and the V segment lost 7 bases, leaving 18 bases of the junction unmatched. The CDR3 loop spans 18 amino acids. The germline V gene has CDR1 MNHEY and CDR2 SMNVEV (reference sequence). Here the CDR3 DNA reads TGTGCCAGCACCAATTCCCCCAGGACAGGGGCTTTCTACTATGGCTACACCTTC. Amino acids: CASTNSPRTGAFYYGYTF.

This clonotype was counted at least ten times. The chain couples TRBV5-1 to TRBJ1-6; 7 bases agree with TRBD1. J lost 3 bases, V lost 0 bases, and 3 bases had no gene match. The germline gives CDR1 SGHRS, CDR2 YFSETQ. The CDR3 consists of 16 residues. The CDR3 DNA sequence: TGCGCCAGCAGCTTGGAGGCAGGGGGCTATAATTCACCCCTCCACTTT. It yields the protein CASSLEAGGYNSPLHF. Full variable domain (remainder filled in from reference TRBV5-1 and TRBJ1-6): KAGVTQTPRYLIKTRGQQVTLSCSPISGHRSVSWYQQTPGQGLQFLFEYFSETQRNKGNFPGRFSGRQFSNSRSEMNVSTLELGDSALYLCASSLEAGGYNSPLHFGNGTRLTVT.

The chain couples TRBV28 to TRBJ2-3; no reliable D call. Looked up from germline, CDR1 is MDHEN and CDR2 is SYDVKM. The CDR3 length is 14 residues. Trimming pared 6 bases from V and 2 bases from J, leaving 12 bases between. The CDR3 loop reads CASSPSSFTDTQYF. The CDR3 DNA sequence: TGTGCCAGCAGCCCAAGCAGCTTCACAGATACGCAGTATTTT.

This clonotype was seen a handful of times. The chain couples TRBV11-2 to TRBJ1-4; D is undetermined. Trimming took off 5 bases at V and 0 bases at J, with 10 bases between the two ends. Germline values: CDR1 SGHAT, CDR2 FQNNGV. The CDR3 runs 15 residues. The DNA of the CDR3 is TGTGCCAGCAGCGGAACCGGGACAACTAATGAAAAACTGTTTTTT. As protein: CASSGTGTTNEKLFF.

This clonotype was seen repeatedly, ten times or more. This chain connects TRBV20-1 to TRBJ1-5; D is undetermined. Looked up from germline, CDR1 is DFQATT and CDR2 is SNEGSKA (reference sequence). The CDR3 spans 13 residues. The V gene lost 3 bases and the J gene lost 3 bases, with 9 bases spanning the gap. As DNA, the CDR3 is TGCAGTGCTAGTAGTGGTATCAATCAGCCCCAGCATTTT. Amino acid sequence: CSASSGINQPQHF.

This clonotype was detected many times. The chain carries TRBV4-1 and TRBJ1-6; D ambiguous. V was cut by 0 bases and J by 7 bases, with 19 bases left in between. CDR3 size: 18 residues. CDR1 is MGHRA and CDR2 is YSYEKL in the germline V gene. The chain's CDR3 is CASSQESAGFSENSPLHF. Written as DNA, the CDR3 is TGCGCCAGCAGCCAAGAATCGGCCGGGTTCAGTGAAAATTCACCCCTCCACTTT.

This clonotype was observed many times. The gene calls are TRBV20-1 and TRBJ2-2, with 9 positions matching TRBD2. Per germline, CDR1 DFQATT and CDR2 SNEGSKA (reference sequence). V shed 1 base, J shed 3 bases, and the junction held 0 bases outside the gene matches. The CDR3 has 14 residues. In DNA form, the CDR3 reads TGCAGTGCTAGAGGGACTAGCGACACCGGGGAGCTGTTTTTT. Its translation: CSARGTSDTGELFF.

The chain couples TRBV29-1 to TRBJ2-2; D possibly uses TRBD1 or TRBD2 (5 bases each). The CDR3 is 13 amino acids. Trimming removed 5 bases at V and 3 bases at J, with 10 bases between. Germline CDR1 reads SQVTM; CDR2 reads ANQGSEA. CDR3 nucleotides: TGCAGCGTTAACCGGGACCACACCGGGGAGCTGTTTTTT. Translated: CSVNRDHTGELFF.

Ten or more counts support this clonotype. The chain links TRBV29-1 to TRBJ1-4; D not certain. V was shortened by 7 bases and J by 5 bases, with 11 bases between the two germline ends. The CDR3 runs to 12 residues. Germline V gene sequence: CDR1 SQVTM, CDR2 ANQGSEA. The chain's CDR3 is CSAGRSNEKLFF. DNA of the CDR3: TGCAGCGCCGGAAGGTCCAATGAAAAACTGTTTTTT.

The chain uses TRBV7-2 and TRBJ2-3; possible D gene TRBD2, 6 bases. The V end was cut by 4 bases, the J end by 2 bases, with 10 bases between. CDR3 length equals 14 residues. Germline CDR1 SGHTA, CDR2 FQGNSA. In DNA form, the CDR3 reads TGTGCCAGCAGCTATGGGGGGACCACAGATACGCAGTATTTT. Amino acid sequence: CASSYGGTTDTQYF. Filled out from reference TRBV7-2 and TRBJ2-3, the complete variable domain reads GAGVSQSPSNKVTEKGKDVELRCDPISGHTALYWYRQSLGQGLEFLIYFQGNSAPDKSGLPSDRFSAERTGGSVSTLTIQRTQQEDSAVYLCASSYGGTTDTQYFGPGTRLTVL.

The table lists this clonotype with a count of one. The DNA of the CDR3 is TGTGCCAGCAGCACCCTGACAGGGTTAGGCGAGCAGTACTTC. Translation: CASSTLTGLGEQYF. V usage is TRBV6-5 and J usage is TRBJ2-7; 7 bases match TRBD1. Germline V gene lookup returns CDR1 MNHEY and CDR2 SVGAGI. The ends lost 6 bases at V and 6 bases at J; junction bases unmatched: 11. The CDR3 sequence is 14 residues long.

This clonotype came up a few times. The CDR3 reads CASSDGGVLNEQFF. CDR3 DNA: TGTGCCAGCAGTGACGGCGGGGTCCTCAATGAGCAGTTCTTC. The chain combines TRBV25-1 with TRBJ2-1, with D perhaps TRBD2 (6 bases). Germline loops: CDR1 MGHDK, CDR2 SYGVNS. Trimming cost V 3 bases and J 6 bases, with 12 bases left between them. This CDR3 contains 14 residues.

This clonotype has just a few counts. The genes are TRBV7-2 and TRBJ1-5; 8 bases are shared with TRBD1. CDR1 is SGHTA and CDR2 is FQGNSA in the germline V gene. Germline trimming cut 4 bases from V and 8 bases from J; bases unmatched to any gene: 1. The CDR3 totals 12 residues. CDR3 nucleotides: TGTGCCAGCAGCTCGACAGGGGAGCCCCAGCATTTT. As protein: CASSSTGEPQHF.

V gene TRBV5-6 combines with J gene TRBJ1-1; D gene unclear. CDR3 length: 14 residues. Germline V gene sequence: CDR1 SGHDT, CDR2 YYEEEE. Deletions cut 3 bases from V and 5 bases from J, with 14 bases between. The CDR3 protein is CASSSLVRKTEAFF. DNA for the CDR3: TGTGCCAGCAGCTCCCTTGTCAGGAAAACTGAAGCTTTCTTT.